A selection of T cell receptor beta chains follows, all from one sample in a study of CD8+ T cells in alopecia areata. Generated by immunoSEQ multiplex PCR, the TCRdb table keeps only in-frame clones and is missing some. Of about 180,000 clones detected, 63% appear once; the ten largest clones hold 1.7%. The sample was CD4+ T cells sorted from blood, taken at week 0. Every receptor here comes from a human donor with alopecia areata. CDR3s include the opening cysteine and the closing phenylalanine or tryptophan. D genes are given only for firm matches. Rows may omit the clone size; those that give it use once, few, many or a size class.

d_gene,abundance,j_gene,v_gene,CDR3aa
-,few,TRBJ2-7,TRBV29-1,CSVPGPAYEQYF
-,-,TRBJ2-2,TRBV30,CAWSPRPTNTGELFF
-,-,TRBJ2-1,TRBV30,CAWSASVNEQFF
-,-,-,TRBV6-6,CASSYSMIGYEQYF
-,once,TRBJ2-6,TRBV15,CATSRVHGANVLTF
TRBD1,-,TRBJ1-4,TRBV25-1,CASSARTGAGEKLFF
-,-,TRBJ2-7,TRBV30,CAATIGSYEQYF
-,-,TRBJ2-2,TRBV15,CATSRDLVSGAGELFF
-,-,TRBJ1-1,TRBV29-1,CSVRLGQMNTEAFF
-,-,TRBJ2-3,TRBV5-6,CASSLGVSTDTQYF
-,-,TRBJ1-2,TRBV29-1,CSVAREVYGYTF
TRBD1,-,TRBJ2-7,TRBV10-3,CAIKAGQGRNYEQYF
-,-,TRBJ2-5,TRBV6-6,CASSQMRETQYF
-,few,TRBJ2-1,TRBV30,CAWSGTRNEQFF
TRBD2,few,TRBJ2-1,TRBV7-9,CASSPSGGVNEQFF
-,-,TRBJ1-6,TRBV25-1,CASSDWASPLHF
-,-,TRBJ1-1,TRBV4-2,CASSRLSVEEAFF
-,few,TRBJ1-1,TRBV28,CASSLTGLRNTEAFF
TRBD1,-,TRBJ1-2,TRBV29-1,CSVETGGANYGYTF
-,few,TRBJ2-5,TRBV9,CASSPTWGQETQYF
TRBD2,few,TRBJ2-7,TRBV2,CASSERGGYEQYF
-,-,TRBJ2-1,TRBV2,CASSESPRRFF
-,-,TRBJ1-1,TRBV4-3,CASSMTANTEAFF
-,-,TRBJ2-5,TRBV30,CAWRREQETQYF
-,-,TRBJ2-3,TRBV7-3,CASKYSFGADTQYF
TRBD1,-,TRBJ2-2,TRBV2,CASRVDRGRSGELFF
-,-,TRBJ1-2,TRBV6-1,CASIAQTASFYGYTF
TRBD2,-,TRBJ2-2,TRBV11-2,CASSSSTSIGELFF
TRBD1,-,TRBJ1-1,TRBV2,CASSGQGGDEAFF
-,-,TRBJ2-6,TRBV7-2,CASSPGLSGANVLTF
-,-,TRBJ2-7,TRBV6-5,CASSSPGKRGSYEQYF
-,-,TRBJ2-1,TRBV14,CASSLLIGSSYNEQFF
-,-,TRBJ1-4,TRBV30,CAWSVGGTGRWEKLFF
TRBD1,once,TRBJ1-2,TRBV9,CASSVGTGDGYTF
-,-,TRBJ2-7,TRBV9,CASSVGRDKAAYEQYF
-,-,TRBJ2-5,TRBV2,CASGLRETQYF
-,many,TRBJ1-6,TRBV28,CASSSRLGGGFRSPLHF
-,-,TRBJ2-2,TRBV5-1,CASAGENTGELFF
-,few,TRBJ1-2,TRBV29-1,CSVTGTGLYGYTF
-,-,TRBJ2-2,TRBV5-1,CASSFYSTGELFF
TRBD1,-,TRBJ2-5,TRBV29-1,CSVRGDGQGPMRETQYF
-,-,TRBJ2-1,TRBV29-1,CSVDDNEQFF
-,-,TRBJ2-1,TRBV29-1,CSAWLLGGEQFF
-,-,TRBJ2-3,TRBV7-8,CASSYQSTDTQYF
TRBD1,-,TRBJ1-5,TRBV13,CASSLTTGGLRQPQHF